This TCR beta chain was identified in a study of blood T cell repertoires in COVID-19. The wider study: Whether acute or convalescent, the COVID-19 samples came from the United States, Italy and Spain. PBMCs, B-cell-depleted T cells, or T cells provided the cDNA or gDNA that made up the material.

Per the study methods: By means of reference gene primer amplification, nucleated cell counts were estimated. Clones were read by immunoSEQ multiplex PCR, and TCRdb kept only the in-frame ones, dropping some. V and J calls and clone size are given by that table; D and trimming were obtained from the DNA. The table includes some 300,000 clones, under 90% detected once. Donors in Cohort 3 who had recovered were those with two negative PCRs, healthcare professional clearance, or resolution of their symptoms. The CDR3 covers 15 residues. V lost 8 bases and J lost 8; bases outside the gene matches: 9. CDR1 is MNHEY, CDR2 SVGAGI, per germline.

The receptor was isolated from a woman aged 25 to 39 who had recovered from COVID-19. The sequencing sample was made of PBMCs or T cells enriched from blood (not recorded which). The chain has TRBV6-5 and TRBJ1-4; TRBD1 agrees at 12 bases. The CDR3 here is CASSQGQGAAEKLFF. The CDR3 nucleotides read TGTGCCAGCTCCCAGGGACAGGGGGCAGCAGAAAAACTGTTTTTT.